This TCR beta chain was obtained from a study of radiation and T cells in renal cell carcinoma. Study findings and constraints: In blood, top tumor clones expanded by 2 weeks, shrinking by 4.

Indicated time point: blood 4 weeks post-SBRT, at nephrectomy. Regarding treatment: 15 Gy SBRT to primary tumor, nephrectomy 4 weeks later. As to this clone: Its target is not known.

Sequencing used immunoSEQ multiplex PCR; TCRdb keeps in-frame clones, though not all of them. Of around 170,000 clones listed, about 87% are singletons. The V and J ends lost 0 bases and 8 bases respectively, with 13 bases between them. The CDR3 runs 14 residues. Germline-derived CDR1 and CDR2 are MGHRA and YSYEKL. V is TRBV4-1 and J is TRBJ1-2, with D unclear. This specimen consisted of blood, obtained from a patient whose treatment included radiotherapy and nephrectomy. This TCR was sampled from a woman in her fifties or sixties with renal cell carcinoma. Here the CDR3 reads CASSQDDDTRGYTF. The CDR3 coding sequence is TGCGCCAGCAGCCAAGACGACGATACACGCGGCTACACCTTC.